This T cell receptor (beta chain) emerged from a study of T cell responses to AZD1222 COVID-19 vaccine. Overall study findings and caveats: Only after the peak T cell response were repertoires sampled. Baseline serology detected seropositivity in only six AZD1222 recipients.

Pooling was applied to second doses at about 4 or about 12 weeks. Clones were sequenced by immunoSEQ multiplex PCR, and TCRdb holds only the in-frame ones, with some missing. This table has under 150,000 clones, 92% appearing once. To note about this clone: Its antigen is as yet unknown.

Sequencing used peripheral blood, obtained 28 days after the second AZD1222 dose. The TCR originated in an adult who received the AZD1222 COVID-19 vaccine.

CDR3 in DNA: TGTGCCAGCAGCCAAGATCTATTAGGCTATGGCTACACCTTC. Its protein is CASSQDLLGYGYTF. The V and J genes are TRBV14 and TRBJ1-2; D not resolved. Germline loops: CDR1 SGHDN, CDR2 FVKESK. The length of the CDR3 is 14 residues. The germline V and J ends were trimmed by 0 bases and 4 bases, with 9 bases remaining between them.